This TCR beta chain was found in a study of OX40 agonist ivuxolimab in advanced cancers. Blood was sampled at baseline, cycle 4 day 1, and cycle 7 day 1. The germline V gene encodes CDR1 LNHDA and CDR2 SQIVND (reference sequence). Trimming took off 6 bases at V and 9 bases at J, with 20 bases between the two ends. This CDR3 region has 14 residues. TCRdb's table, derived via immunoSEQ multiplex PCR, lists solely in-frame clones and lacks some. The sample carries more than 55,000 clones, about nine tenths recorded once. The receptor was isolated from an adult with an advanced solid tumor such as melanoma, head and neck, liver or kidney cancer. The chain employs TRBV19 and TRBJ1-2; tentative D call: TRBD1 (5 bases). The source was CD4+ or CD8+ T cells sorted from blood, collected in a trial of the OX40 agonist ivuxolimab. Here the CDR3 reads CASRKQDDVVSYTF. The CDR3 region has the DNA TGTGCCAGTAGGAAACAGGATGACGTAGTGAGCTACACCTTC.